A single sample gave rise to the 16 T cell receptor beta chains below, sequenced in a study of blood T cell repertoires in COVID-19. Using immunoSEQ multiplex PCR, the repertoire was profiled, and TCRdb retains in-frame clones only, with some absent. The data hold some 48,000 clones, with more than 70% observed a single time. Sequenced sample: peripheral blood. The receptor source for this set is a human donor in a cohort sampled during active COVID-19.

The V gene is TRBV12-3 or TRBV12-4, the J gene TRBJ2-5; 8 nucleotides align to TRBD2. V was pared by 8 bases and J by 4 bases, with 3 bases of the junction left unmatched. The CDR3 loop spans 12 amino acids. CDR3 sequence: CASATSVETQYF. The CDR3 DNA is TGTGCCAGCGCGACTAGCGTAGAGACCCAGTACTTC.

This chain joins TRBV10-3 and TRBJ2-7; D may be TRBD2 (6 bases). Germline V gene sequence: CDR1 ENHRY, CDR2 SYGVKD. The ends were cut back, 8 bases at V and 0 bases at J, with 11 bases in the middle. The length of the CDR3 is 13 residues. CDR3 bases: TGTGCCATCCGCGGAGGGAGCTCCTACGAGCAGTACTTC. Amino acid sequence: CAIRGGSSYEQYF.

The table lists this clone with a few counts. V and J are TRBV27 and TRBJ2-1, with 11 bases fitting TRBD2. CDR3 length equals 16 residues. The ends lost 3 bases at V and 9 bases at J; junction bases unmatched: 10. Germline lookup yields CDR1 MNHEY and CDR2 SMNVEV (reference sequence). CDR3 nucleotides: TGTGCCAGCAGTTTTTTCCTTAGCGGGGGGGCCGGTGAGCAGTTCTTC. It translates to CASSFFLSGGAGEQFF.

The rearrangement links TRBV6-5 to TRBJ1-6; no definite D call. Trimming stripped 2 bases from V and 10 bases from J, with 18 bases between. Germline assignment: CDR1 MNHEY and CDR2 SVGAGI. The CDR3 totals 16 residues. As DNA, the CDR3 is TGTGCCAGCAGTTACCCCACGGGTGGTTCGTACTCACCCCTCCACTTT. Its translation: CASSYPTGGSYSPLHF.

The chain carries TRBV29-1 and TRBJ1-1; TRBD1 is a possible D gene (5 bases). CDR1 and CDR2 from the germline V gene are SQVTM and ANQGSEA. V lost 7 bases and J lost 5, with 17 bases in between. The CDR3 has 13 amino acids. For the CDR3, the DNA is TGCAGCGGGACCTTGGGGCCCGGAACTGAAGCTTTCTTT. This sequence encodes CSGTLGPGTEAFF.

This sequence joins TRBV6-5 and TRBJ1-1, with a tentative D call TRBD1 (6 bases). CDR1 is MNHEY and CDR2 is SVGAGI in the germline V gene. This CDR3 comprises 15 residues. The germline V and J ends were trimmed by 6 bases and 2 bases, with 16 bases remaining between them. This chain's CDR3 is CASRAEGGRNTEAFF. The CDR3 nucleotides read TGTGCCAGCAGAGCAGAGGGGGGGCGAAACACTGAAGCTTTCTTT.

The J gene is TRBJ1-5, the V gene TRBV7-2, with TRBD1 matching over 7 bases. The CDR3 consists of 15 residues. Looked up from germline, CDR1 is SGHTA and CDR2 is FQGNSA. The V gene end was trimmed by 5 bases and the J gene end by 2 bases; junction bases not matched to a gene: 6. CDR3 protein: CASSPQGMGNQPQHF. In nucleotides, the CDR3 is TGTGCCAGCAGCCCACAGGGGATGGGCAATCAGCCCCAGCATTTT. Drawing the rest from reference TRBV7-2 and TRBJ1-5, the complete variable domain is GAGVSQSPSNKVTEKGKDVELRCDPISGHTALYWYRQSLGQGLEFLIYFQGNSAPDKSGLPSDRFSAERTGGSVSTLTIQRTQQEDSAVYLCASSPQGMGNQPQHFGDGTRLSIL.

The V and J genes are TRBV14 and TRBJ1-1; D is perhaps TRBD1 (5 bases). The CDR3 contains 14 residues. The germline CDR1 and CDR2 sequences are SGHDN and FVKESK. V was clipped by 8 bases and J by 1 base, with 14 bases between them. The CDR3 spells CASRKGLQNTEAFF. The CDR3 region has the DNA TGTGCCAGCCGGAAGGGGTTGCAGAACACTGAAGCTTTCTTT.

The rearrangement joins TRBV27 to TRBJ1-6; D might be TRBD1 (6 bases). CDR1 MNHEY and CDR2 SMNVEV come from the germline V gene (reference sequence). The CDR3 spans 15 residues. Trimming removed 6 bases from V and 7 bases from J, with 16 bases in between. The CDR3 loop reads CASSSVGASNSPLHF. The CDR3 DNA follows: TGTGCCAGCAGCTCGGTGGGGGCATCCAATTCACCCCTCCACTTT.

The genes are TRBV3-1 (or the pseudogene TRBV3-2) and TRBJ2-1; maybe TRBD2 (7 bases). V dropped 0 bases and J dropped 14 bases, with 17 bases sitting between them. The CDR3 sequence is 14 residues long. CDR1 LGHDT and CDR2 YNNKEL come from the germline V gene (reference sequence). CDR3 protein: CASSQDRGARRKFF. CDR3 nucleotide sequence: TGTGCCAGCAGCCAAGATCGGGGGGCGCGTAGGAAGTTCTTC.

The V gene is TRBV4-1, the J gene TRBJ2-1, with 7 bases aligning to TRBD1. Per germline, CDR1 MGHRA and CDR2 YSYEKL. Trimming took 0 bases from V and 4 from J; bases not matched to a gene: 3. The CDR3 consists of 15 residues. The CDR3 nucleotides read TGCGCCAGCAGCCAAGAGTGGGGACAGTACAATGAGCAGTTCTTC. This gives the protein CASSQEWGQYNEQFF.

The CDR3 DNA sequence: TGTGCCAGCAGTGAGGCGGGGCACACTGAAGCTTTCTTT. Its translation is CASSEAGHTEAFF. V is TRBV25-1 and J is TRBJ1-1; D is perhaps TRBD1 (5 bases). The CDR3 runs 13 residues. Germline values: CDR1 MGHDK, CDR2 SYGVNS. V lost 3 bases to trimming and J lost 3 bases, with 8 bases between them.

The chain links TRBV10-3 to TRBJ2-7, with 7 bases identical to TRBD2. The J segment lost 5 bases and the V segment lost 8 bases, leaving 6 bases of the junction unmatched. The CDR3 runs to 12 residues. Germline V CDR1 and CDR2: ENHRY, SYGVKD. CDR3: CAIWGGVDEQYF. In nucleotides, the CDR3 is TGTGCCATCTGGGGGGGAGTCGACGAGCAGTACTTC.

This rearrangement joins TRBV5-4 to TRBJ2-3, with 11 positions matching TRBD2. CDR1 is SGHNT, CDR2 YYREEE, per germline (reference sequence). The CDR3 consists of 17 residues. The V gene end was trimmed by 4 bases and the J gene end by 1 base; junction bases not matched to a gene: 8. CDR3 protein: CASSTRLAGPRTDTQYF. In DNA, the CDR3 is TGTGCCAGCAGCACCCGACTAGCGGGGCCACGCACAGATACGCAGTATTTT.

This clone has just a few counts. This rearrangement joins TRBV10-1 to TRBJ1-1, with D hard to call. Germline V gene data show CDR1 as WNHNN and CDR2 as SYGVQD (reference sequence). The CDR3 has 13 amino acids. Trimming took 6 bases from V and 1 from J, leaving 9 bases between them. The CDR3 loop reads CASSADGNTEAFF. CDR3 coding DNA: TGCGCCAGCAGCGCGGATGGGAACACTGAAGCTTTCTTT.

This chain connects TRBV18 to TRBJ1-3, with no clear D. This CDR3 region has 14 residues. The germline V and J ends were trimmed by 4 bases and 8 bases, with 15 bases remaining between them. CDR1 is KGHSH and CDR2 is LQKENI in the germline V gene. CDR3 in amino acids: CASSRRDSRYTIYF. As DNA, the CDR3 is TGTGCCAGCTCACGCCGGGATTCAAGGTACACCATATATTTT.